This TCR beta chain was identified during a study of T-cell memory formation after mild COVID-19. The CDR3 loop spans 14 amino acids. CDR1 MNHEY and CDR2 SVGAGI come from the germline V gene. V shed 6 bases and J 2 bases; nucleotides not matched to a gene: 6. The study, taken as a whole, reports: Nothing confirmed that second-wave clones peaking on day 37 were specific for SARS-CoV-2. Pre-infection memory already had some responding clones, implying cross-reactive memory joined.

TCR alpha and TCR beta cDNA libraries with sample barcodes and UMIs came from 5'RACE using constant-segment primers. TCRdb used MiXCR to reprocess the 5' RACE reads, holding one entry per CDR3 protein. The sample lists a few hundred thousand distinct CDR3 sequences, around 27% seen once, with roughly 10% in the top ten. In this sample, this clonotype turned up a few times. Its target is unknown. The receptor was derived from an adult woman who had mild COVID-19 (a few samples of this study predate the infection). Cell type and time point are not known. The specimen was PBMCs or a T cell subset sorted from them (not recorded which). V and J are TRBV6-5 and TRBJ2-7; 8 positions match TRBD2. In DNA form, the CDR3 reads TGTGCCAGCAGCTCACCGGGACTAGCCTACGAGCAGTACTTC. The encoded protein is CASSSPGLAYEQYF.